A selection of T cell receptor beta chains follows, all from one sample in a study of cytomegalovirus exposure and HLA in healthy donors. Libraries were prepared by immunoSEQ multiplex PCR; TCRdb keeps only in-frame clonotypes and omits some of them. The sample lists around 220,000 clones; 70% to 90% were seen once. Sequencing was carried out using PBMCs. The source of these receptors is a woman between 18 and 29 years old in good health and CMV-seronegative. The conserved cysteine and the conserved F or W are not part of the CDR3 here. The order of the fields is CDR3 protein, D gene, V gene. A D gene is named only where the DNA matches it firmly.

CDR3: ASSPPTGGSLYGYT; D: .; V: TRBV18
CDR3: ASSYGGGNIQY; D: TRBD2; V: TRBV27
CDR3: AWTVRDTQY; D: .; V: TRBV30
CDR3: ASSTPPQGSSQPQH; D: .; V: TRBV28
CDR3: ASSPGDRYEQY; D: .; V: TRBV28
CDR3: ASSIGQTEAF; D: .; V: TRBV19
CDR3: ASSRGYSAGTEAF; D: .; V: TRBV5-6
CDR3: ASSFATGGDNEQF; D: TRBD1; V: TRBV7-2
CDR3: ASSLQGGTGAYEQF; D: TRBD1; V: TRBV7-9
CDR3: ASSSSGASRYEQY; D: .; V: TRBV28
CDR3: ASSSRNTANYGYT; D: .; V: TRBV7-2
CDR3: AWTRPRGIYNEQF; D: .; V: TRBV30
CDR3: ASSITYEQY; D: .; V: TRBV7-2
CDR3: ASRDRGTGELF; D: TRBD1; V: TRBV19
CDR3: ASSLWDRGRNNEQF; D: TRBD1; V: TRBV5-1
CDR3: ASSEATEGNEQF; D: .; V: TRBV2
CDR3: ASRGQEDQPQH; D: TRBD1; V: TRBV5-1
CDR3: ASSLRGGAPSGNTIY; D: .; V: TRBV28
CDR3: ASSPLGGSYTGELF; D: TRBD2; V: TRBV4-2
CDR3: SVVRETQY; D: .; V: TRBV29-1
CDR3: ASSLRQTSGNTIY; D: .; V: TRBV19
CDR3: ASSLGPAGGGRDTGELF; D: TRBD2; V: TRBV13
CDR3: ASSQFTRQNTGELF; D: .; V: TRBV4-3
CDR3: ASSLVGGVNTEAF; D: .; V: TRBV28
CDR3: ASNSRSSGETQY; D: .; V: TRBV6-1
CDR3: ASSLRTGRLNYEQY; D: .; V: TRBV5-1
CDR3: SVDPDTEAF; D: .; V: TRBV29-1
CDR3: SVVRDRGFSVTEAF; D: TRBD1; V: TRBV29-1
CDR3: ASSLKGAYGYT; D: TRBD1; V: TRBV5-4
CDR3: ASKGSGAYNEQF; D: TRBD2; V: TRBV27
CDR3: ASSPRGEYQETQY; D: .; V: TRBV6-5
CDR3: ASNADGLAGETGELF; D: TRBD2; V: TRBV5-1
CDR3: ASSLFGDRAGYEQY; D: TRBD1; V: TRBV28
CDR3: ASQGWQETQY; D: .; V: TRBV2
CDR3: ASSEALTGTDTQY; D: .; V: TRBV6-1
CDR3: ASSQGSGDGYT; D: .; V: TRBV4-1
CDR3: ASSGQGPQPQH; D: .; V: TRBV6-1
CDR3: ASSQEGLAGGLENEQF; D: TRBD2; V: TRBV14
CDR3: ASSQAETEDLVYGYT; D: .; V: TRBV4-2
CDR3: ASSDQGSGGYT; D: .; V: TRBV6-4
CDR3: ASSKHLSNQPQH; D: .; V: TRBV2
CDR3: ASTSLVGSLGTDTQY; D: .; V: TRBV5-4
CDR3: ASSFYGDTEAF; D: .; V: TRBV5-6
CDR3: ASSLVVNQETQY; D: .; V: TRBV7-2
CDR3: ASRLALRQF; D: .; V: TRBV27
CDR3: ASSPTGYGQETQY; D: TRBD1; V: TRBV19
CDR3: ASSLARDYGYT; D: .; V: TRBV7-2
CDR3: ASSALTTERSTIY; D: .; V: TRBV19